This T cell receptor beta chain came from a study of CD8 T cells in ankylosing spondylitis. Study-wide results and limits: A number of the motif variants had already been described in reactive arthritis synovial fluid and blood. Blood of patients with ankylosing spondylitis appeared to be characterized by a TCR beta motif of about 8 highly homologous variants. Reported data indicate significant enrichment of disease-linked clones within matched ankylosing spondylitis synovial fluid. Disease-linked clones were found to be CD8+ and relatively rare in peripheral blood.

The CDR3 loop spans 15 amino acids. CDR1 and CDR2 from the germline V gene are KGHSH and LQKENI. The table lists this clonotype with a few counts. Its antigen remains unidentified. The junction differs from germline at one of its ends, possibly a read error. Making the TCR beta libraries involved quantitative 5'-RACE with molecular barcodes. TCRdb ran MiXCR on the 5' RACE reads and lists one entry per CDR3 protein. The sample has approximately 540,000 distinct CDR3 sequences; roughly 13% are singletons. The sequenced sample was blood, either unsorted or a sorted T cell fraction (not recorded which). This receptor was identified in a male donor with ankylosing spondylitis. V gene TRBV18 combines with J gene TRBJ2-5; TRBD1 agrees at 9 bases. This CDR3 is CASSPSQGAEEIQYF. The CDR3 DNA reads as TGTGCCAGCTCACCCTCACAGGGGGCCGAAGAGATCCAGTACTTC.